The next 15 T cell receptor beta chains were all read from a single sample in a study of blood T cell repertoires in COVID-19. The repertoire was sequenced with immunoSEQ multiplex PCR; TCRdb's copy has only in-frame clones and lacks some. Of approximately 290,000 clones in the sample, approximately 90% were seen once. Sequenced material: peripheral blood. These receptors were obtained from a man aged 30 to 39 with acute or convalescent COVID-19.

The V gene is TRBV19, the J gene TRBJ1-1; a weak D match, TRBD1 (5 bases). V shed 3 bases and J shed 3 bases, with 8 bases lying between them. Germline V lookup: CDR1 LNHDA, CDR2 SQIVND (reference sequence). This CDR3 is built from 13 residues. CDR3 residues: CASSMGGDTEAFF. CDR3 nucleotides: TGTGCCAGTAGTATGGGGGGGGACACTGAAGCTTTCTTT.

V usage is TRBV5-4 and J usage is TRBJ1-1; D is possibly TRBD1 (5 bases). Looked up from germline, CDR1 is SGHNT and CDR2 is YYREEE (reference sequence). The V and J ends lost 4 bases and 0 bases respectively, with 13 bases between them. The CDR3 sequence is 15 residues long. CDR3 coding DNA: TGTGCCAGCAGCCCGACGACAGAAATGAACACTGAAGCTTTCTTT. It encodes CASSPTTEMNTEAFF.

A remark on this clone: The junction differs from germline at one of its ends, possibly a read error. This CDR3 reads CASSLGKRAEAFF. In nucleotides, the CDR3 is TGTGCCAGCAGCTTAGGTAAGAGGGCTGAGGCTTTCTTT. The chain combines TRBV5-6 with TRBJ1-1, with unresolved D. The CDR3 covers 13 residues. The germline V gene has CDR1 SGHDT and CDR2 YYEEEE. The full variable domain, completed using reference TRBV5-6 and TRBJ1-1, is DAGVTQSPTHLIKTRGQQVTLRCSPKSGHDTVSWYQQALGQGPQFIFQYYEEEERQRGNFPDRFSGHQFPNYSSELNVNALLLGDSALYLCASSLGKRAEAFFGQGTRLTVV.

The chain uses TRBV9 and TRBJ1-6; TRBD1 agrees at 10 bases. J gave up 0 bases and V 2 bases, and 8 bases lay outside the gene matches. The CDR3 has 19 amino acids. The germline CDR1 and CDR2 sequences are SGDLS and YYNGEE. In DNA form, the CDR3 reads TGTGCCAGCAGCGTCAATCCGGGACAGGGGAGCTCCTATAATTCACCCCTCCACTTT. Protein sequence: CASSVNPGQGSSYNSPLHF.

This clone was seen once. V usage is TRBV9 and J usage is TRBJ1-6; 7 nucleotides align to TRBD1. There are 14 residues in the CDR3. With V trimmed by 3 bases and J by 10 bases, 7 bases remained unmatched. Looked up from germline, CDR1 is SGDLS and CDR2 is YYNGEE. This CDR3 reads CASSEQGVQSPLHF. The CDR3 DNA is TGTGCCAGCAGCGAGCAGGGGGTCCAGTCACCCCTCCACTTT.

The chain links TRBV6-2 or TRBV6-3 to TRBJ2-3, with 11 bases fitting TRBD2. The V segment lost 5 bases and the J segment 2 bases; nucleotides outside the gene matches: 12. The CDR3 is 18 residues long. Germline values: CDR1 MNHEY, CDR2 SVGEGT. The CDR3 region is CASSGTSGPAYYTDTQYF. DNA of the CDR3: TGTGCCAGCAGTGGGACTAGCGGTCCTGCCTACTACACAGATACGCAGTATTTT.

This clone has only one observation. The gene calls are TRBV6-5 and TRBJ1-1; TRBD1 agrees at 7 bases. The CDR3 totals 13 residues. Germline CDR1 MNHEY, CDR2 SVGAGI. After removal of 6 bases from V and 6 bases from J, the junction contained 7 bases not matched to a gene. The CDR3 is CASRRDSVAEAFF. CDR3 coding DNA: TGTGCCAGCAGGCGGGACAGCGTGGCTGAAGCTTTCTTT.

The sample holds one count of this clone. This chain links TRBV7-8 with TRBJ2-5, with D tentatively TRBD2 (6 bases). Germline-derived CDR1 and CDR2 are SGHVS and FQNEAQ. V was trimmed by 2 bases and J by 4 bases, leaving 11 bases between them. CDR3 length equals 14 residues. The CDR3 DNA sequence: TGTGCCAGCAGCTTACAGCGACTAGGAGAGACCCAGTACTTC. Translation: CASSLQRLGETQYF.

The J gene is TRBJ2-2, the V gene TRBV2, with D uncertain. The V gene's germline CDR1 is SNHLY and CDR2 FYNNEI. The CDR3 runs 14 residues. Trimming left V 6 bases short and J 5 bases short, with 13 bases between. The CDR3 reads CASRGRARTGELFF. The DNA of the CDR3 is TGTGCCAGCAGAGGCCGCGCGAGGACCGGGGAGCTGTTTTTT.

This chain connects TRBV28 to TRBJ1-3; 7 nucleotides line up with TRBD1. Germline CDR1 is MDHEN and CDR2 is SYDVKM. J lost 0 bases, V lost 8 bases, and 16 bases had no gene match. This CDR3 is built from 18 residues. The CDR3 DNA follows: TGTGCCAGCGCGACATACGCGCGGACAGGACACTCTGGAAACACCATATATTTT. The encoded protein is CASATYARTGHSGNTIYF.

This chain joins TRBV5-1 and TRBJ2-1; 10 bases are shared with TRBD1. The CDR3 extends over 16 amino acids. The V and J ends lost 4 bases and 8 bases, in that order; junction bases with no gene match: 12. Germline V gives CDR1 SGHRS, CDR2 YFSETQ. The CDR3 DNA sequence: TGCGCCAGCAGCCTGAACCCCGGGACAGGGGATTATGAGCAGTTCTTC. Its translation: CASSLNPGTGDYEQFF.

CDR3 bases: TGTGCCAGCAGCTTCTCGGGGGCTGGAAACACCATATATTTT. Translating it yields CASSFSGAGNTIYF. V usage is TRBV7-2 and J usage is TRBJ1-3; D possibly corresponds to TRBD1 (5 bases). Germline assignment: CDR1 SGHTA and CDR2 FQGNSA. Trimming shortened V by 3 bases and J by 2 bases, and 8 bases separated the two germline ends. The CDR3 has 14 amino acids.

The chain uses TRBV27 and TRBJ1-4; 8 bases are a match to TRBD1. V lost 6 bases to trimming and J lost 6 bases; unmatched junction nucleotides: 9. Germline values: CDR1 MNHEY, CDR2 SMNVEV (reference sequence). The CDR3 extends over 15 amino acids. The CDR3 DNA reads as TGTGCCAGCAGAAGAATAGGGGACAGGCATGAAAAACTGTTTTTT. It encodes CASRRIGDRHEKLFF. Based on the CDR3 plus reference TRBV27 and TRBJ1-4, the full variable domain is EAQVTQNPRYLITVTGKKLTVTCSQNMNHEYMSWYRQDPGLGLRQIYYSMNVEVTDKGDVPEGYKVSRKEKRNFPLILESPSPNQTSLYFCASRRIGDRHEKLFFGSGTQLSVL.

This chain connects TRBV5-1 to TRBJ1-1; D is possibly TRBD1 (5 bases). Per the germline V gene, CDR1 is SGHRS and CDR2 is YFSETQ. The CDR3 runs to 16 residues. The ends were cut back, 0 bases at V and 3 bases at J, with 15 bases in the middle. The CDR3 DNA sequence: TGCGCCAGCAGCTTGGTTTCAGGGTCGGTTGACACTGAAGCTTTCTTT. Amino acid sequence: CASSLVSGSVDTEAFF.

The J gene is TRBJ2-1, the V gene TRBV4-2; D perhaps matches TRBD2 (5 bases). The CDR3 sequence is 15 residues long. Germline CDR1 LGHNA, CDR2 YNFKEQ. V dropped 3 bases and J dropped 4 bases, with 13 bases sitting between them. CDR3 coding DNA: TGTGCCAGCAGCCAGTTACCGGGAATTTACAATGAGCAGTTCTTC. Encoded protein: CASSQLPGIYNEQFF.